This TCR beta chain is drawn from a study of beta chain features in type 1 diabetes. Findings of the study overall: Patients' naive, central memory and regulatory TCRB repertoires appeared more alike than those of healthy donors.

The sequenced template was cDNA made from the entire isolated RNA. Profiled with immunoSEQ multiplex PCR; TCRdb holds only in-frame clones, not every one. Of approximately 120,000 clones in the sample, around 40% were seen once. The V gene's germline CDR1 is SGHTA and CDR2 FQGTGA. The CDR3 length is 16 residues. V lost 5 bases to trimming and J lost 1 base, with 16 bases between them. With regard to this clone: Antigen specificity is unknown.

Source material: stem cell memory CD4+ T cells from blood. This TCR was recovered from a woman in her late teens or twenties in good health. The chain employs TRBV7-3 and TRBJ2-3; a weak D match, TRBD2 (5 bases). The DNA for the CDR3 is TGTGCCAGCAGCCCCGCCGGGGTGCAGGGCACAGATACGCAGTATTTT. It codes for CASSPAGVQGTDTQYF.